This TCR beta chain is from a study of cytomegalovirus exposure and HLA in healthy donors (dated by TCRdb to about 2017). Regarding the complete study: In an earlier analysis of some 610 of the donors, approximately 260 Gb of sequence data and 100 million or so unique TCR beta sequences from 150 million to 200 million T cells were reported. A later genetic analysis used genome-wide SNP genotypes for about 60% of the 666 donors, treating that subset as a discovery cohort. Alongside the repertoire data, information on donor age, sex, ethnicity and CMV serostatus was compiled. Every discovery cohort repertoire had been produced on one sequencing platform. Along with the approximately 600-subject first cohort, a separate validation cohort of more than 90 different subjects was used. To predict cytomegalovirus infection status, the study combined high-throughput TCR immunosequencing, statistical association of individual TCRs with disease status, and machine learning. The later analysis used no new phenotypic data to find candidate immune exposures, relying instead on TCR beta sequences and their occurrence across donors. To decide whether each TCR beta V gene segment behaved as functional or pseudogenic, an earlier analysis of some 600 of the donors relied on high-throughput TCR beta sequencing. Class I and class II HLA loci were covered by the typing at four-digit resolution. An early release covering about 600 HLA-typed donors comprised around 300 gigabases of sequencing data and around 80 million unique TCR sequences. The T cell repertoires of some 670 subjects were profiled by immunosequencing and related to cytomegalovirus serostatus. The aim of the study was to test whether cataloging public T cell receptors could identify signatures of past pathogen exposure. Among around 400 genotyped donors of the cohort, an average of approximately 230,000 unique TCR beta nucleotide sequences were sequenced per donor, roughly 18% of them non-productive. Among the roughly 390 genotyped donors, around 81% belonged to the genetic ancestry cluster associated with self-reported Caucasian donors. Typing coverage varied by locus: about 629-640 donors for A, B, C, DRB1 and DQB1; under 550 for DQA1; 600 to 610 for DPA1; under 490 for DPB1. In a later analysis, previously published TCR beta repertoires from several hundred donors were re-analyzed and high-resolution HLA genotyping was added so that TCR occurrence patterns could be studied. Four or five DR-DQ haplotypes were handled as single units for association and clustering, since linkage in the cohort was strong.

In total, approximately 700 healthy bone marrow donors made up the cohort. Cohort members were all nominally healthy when sampled, although unrecorded immune exposures were likely present. The donor was CMV seropositive and belonged to the group of 250 to 350 seropositive cohort members. A peripheral blood sample was collected from each donor, and TCR beta sequencing was performed on peripheral blood mononuclear cells. The Qiagen DNeasy Blood Extraction Kit was used to extract genomic DNA from the blood cell samples. Broad study findings and their caveats: Because HLA typing was missing for some donors at each locus, association tests included only the typed subset. Most CMV-associated TCR beta chains appeared to be HLA-restricted in a later analysis, and the HLA associations seemed to be driven largely by CMV exposure. Most TCR sequences were seen in very few donors, while some public TCRs were found in many individuals. The study listed 150 to 200 TCR beta chains as associated with cytomegalovirus. Sequencing depth was assumed to be roughly uniform across donors in the presence/absence analyses, though that assumption may not hold. Broadly in line with IMGT annotations, most TCR beta V segments showed up in productive rearrangements about 87% or about 30% of the time in an earlier analysis of a few hundred of the donors. Because counts were too low, roughly 18 rarely observed V segments, including chromosome 9 orphons, were left out of the earlier analysis of several hundred of the donors. In vitro tests confirmed that a few of the cytomegalovirus-associated TCR beta chains recognize cytomegalovirus antigens. Linkage disequilibrium might explain the correlated functional status among segregating V segments, but an unknown experimental factor could not be ruled out. For the cohort, immune exposure information was limited to CMV serostatus. According to a later analysis, parvovirus B19, influenza, CMV and Epstein-Barr virus appeared linked to several top co-occurrence clusters. An association between a missense DCLRE1C variant and V-gene and J-gene trimming of TCR beta chains was found in a later genetic analysis and replicated in an independent cohort. When HLA alleles, especially DR and DQ, strongly co-occurred, TCR associations were difficult to assign to individual alleles. A further reported finding was that TCR beta sequences accurately predicted the HLA-A and HLA-B alleles for most subjects in the first cohort. The authors suggested that the approach could potentially be extended to other disease states and immunological phenotypes. A cluster of highly shared sequence variants was judged likely to represent a technical artifact of the sequencing pipeline. In a later analysis, HLA-associated TCR beta chains were found to be more clonally expanded and to have lower generation probabilities than equally common non-associated chains. At a false discovery rate of 0.05, a later analysis linked roughly 17,000 TCR beta sequences to specific HLA alleles. The cohort was sequenced for TCR beta chains only, and without alpha or paired-chain data the features that could be detected were limited. Cytomegalovirus status was reported to be diagnosed by the classifier with high specificity and sensitivity in both the original and validation cohorts. According to a later analysis, TCR association rates differed among HLA loci, with DRB1 alleles showing the most associated TCRs and HLA-C alleles showing the fewest. In a later genetic analysis, fewer N-insertions in productive TCRs were reported among donors in an Asian-associated ancestry cluster than the approximately 670-donor mean.

With regard to this clone: The target of this receptor is not known. Base quality data are lacking; no much larger clone is found one base away.

Preparation of the library involved the immunoSEQ multiplex PCR assay. The multiplex PCR relied on a mix of 60 forward primers for TCR Vbeta segments and 13 reverse primers for TCR Jbeta segments. A multiplex PCR assay on genomic DNA amplified the CDR3 region of rearranged TCR beta genes. The amplified TCR beta libraries were sequenced on the Illumina HiSeq System as 87-base-pair reads. On the study's bioinformatics: A later analysis counted about 80 million unique TCR beta chains across the 640 or so repertoires, and 9.5 million to 11 million of these chains were shared by at least two donors. To remove PCR and sequencing errors, raw reads were error-corrected and collapsed into unique sequences using a nearest-neighbor algorithm that merged closely related sequences. CDR3 sequences were aligned to IMGT reference sequences to assign V, D and J gene segments. Each retained sequence needed at least a six-nucleotide match to both a V gene segment and a J gene segment. A rearrangement counted as productive if the CDR3 had no stop codons and remained in frame with V and J, and every other rearrangement counted as non-productive. Following IMGT convention, CDR3 was defined as the stretch from the second conserved V-encoded cysteine up to the conserved J-encoded phenylalanine. Sequences without an unambiguous match to a single V gene segment were excluded from the earlier analysis of 450 to 750 of the donors. An earlier analysis of over 450 of the donors classified V segments as functional when productive rearrangements were above 56.7% and as segregating when the standard deviation between donors was above 5%. A statistical classification framework was built for diagnosing cytomegalovirus status from the catalog of TCR beta chain sequences. In a later analysis, V and J genes were assigned by comparing TCR nucleotide sequences against IMGT/GENE-DB human TR gene sequences. In a later analysis, CDR3 sequences and most-parsimonious VDJ recombination scenarios were assigned using the TCRdist pipeline. In a later analysis, each TCR beta chain was defined by its CDR3 amino acid sequence together with its V-gene family, and reads lacking a unique V-gene family were excluded. To address suspected cross-contamination and a sequencing artifact, a later analysis removed a few hundred highly shared, low-generation-probability nucleotide sequences. In a later analysis, a clonal expansion index for each public chain was calculated from normalized within-repertoire ranks of inferred template counts. A later analysis computed generation probabilities with a VDJ recombination model fitted to out-of-frame rearrangements, and checked the results against IGoR. A later analysis scored TCR-TCR, TCR-HLA and TCR-CMV co-occurrence with hypergeometric tests, applying a repertoire-size bias correction to TCR pairs. In a later analysis, false discovery rates were estimated by permuting HLA or CMV assignments 20 times. A later analysis grouped co-occurring TCRs with DBSCAN, adding TCRdist sequence similarity when clustering within HLA-allele-positive subsets. Repertoires with fewer than 30,000 or more than 120,000 public chains, plus five repertoires with anomalous nucleotide sharing, were excluded from co-occurrence clustering. The immuneACCESS repertoire file appears here via TCRdb, limited to in-frame rearrangements. These files lack a portion of the clones; in checked studies, under half of the deficit traces to unresolved V genes, and the cause of the others is not known. Clonal size and the V and J genes are those of that table, whereas D and trimming came from the DNA. The sample table contains 65,000 to 95,000 clones; only one count was recorded for 78% of them. Roughly 2.6% of the sample goes to the ten largest clones.

The source is a male donor in good health and CMV-seropositive. Sequenced material: PBMCs.

The CDR3 protein: CASSADSAEEQYF. The sequenced DNA: TGTGCCAGTAGTGCGGACAGCGCGGAAGAGCAGTACTTC. The receptor chain draws on TRBV19 and TRBJ2-7; a tentative D call is TRBD1 (6 bases match). Deletion took 5 bases off V and 7 bases off J, with a span of 15 bases between the germline ends. The CDR3 runs 13 residues from the cysteine to the phenylalanine. Of the read, only the CDR3 DNA is kept; its 39 bases are in frame from base 1. Via the germline V gene (reference sequence), CDR1 is LNHDA and CDR2 SQIVND.